The 5 T cell receptor beta chains presented below share a single source sample, sequenced in a study of CD8 T cells in Susac syndrome. Reverse transcription of about 0.5 to 1 ug RNA was carried out with random hexamers. TCRdb ran MiXCR on the immunoSEQ multiplex PCR reads and lists one entry per CDR3 protein. Counted here are 120,000 or so distinct CDR3 sequences, around 96% occurring once; the ten biggest clones make up around 0.2%. The source material was CD8+ T cells from PBMCs. The receptor source for this set is a human donor with Susac syndrome.

The gene calls are TRBV18 and TRBJ2-1; unclear D gene. There are 13 residues in the CDR3. Per germline, CDR1 KGHSH and CDR2 LQKENI. Trimming pared 10 bases from V and 5 bases from J, leaving 15 bases between. The CDR3 reads CATTGPSDNEQFF. CDR3 DNA: TGTGCCACCACTGGCCCTTCGGACAATGAGCAGTTCTTC.

This chain joins TRBV12-3 or TRBV12-4 and TRBJ1-1; a weak D match, TRBD1 (5 bases). The CDR3 totals 13 residues. V shed 0 bases and J shed 9 bases, with 11 bases lying between them. This chain's CDR3 is CASSLAGTEKAFF. DNA of the CDR3: TGTGCCAGCAGTTTAGCGGGGACGGAGAAAGCTTTCTTT.

This chain uses TRBV9 with TRBJ2-5, with 8 bases fitting TRBD2. V was pared by 4 bases and J by 0 bases, with 8 bases of the junction left unmatched. This CDR3 spans 16 amino acids. Germline V gene data show CDR1 as SGDLS and CDR2 as YYNGEE. The CDR3 DNA is TGTGCCAGCAGCCCCCATTCGGGGGGGTACCAAGAGACCCAGTACTTC. Translating gives CASSPHSGGYQETQYF.

Written as DNA, the CDR3 is TGTGCCAGCAGCCCTAATTGGGGTGATCAGCCCCAGCATTTT. It codes for CASSPNWGDQPQHF. V gene TRBV12-3 or TRBV12-4 combines with J gene TRBJ1-5, with D uncertain. This CDR3 region has 14 residues. V lost 6 bases and J lost 5, with 14 bases in between.

V is TRBV20-1 and J is TRBJ2-1, with D maybe TRBD2 (5 bases). CDR3 size: 16 residues. Germline-derived CDR1 and CDR2 are DFQATT and SNEGSKA (reference sequence). The V end lost 0 bases, the J end lost 10 bases, and 22 bases lay between the germline ends. The CDR3 coding sequence is TGCAGTGCTAGAGATCAACTAGAGGGTCTCTCAGTGGAGCAGTTCTTC. Translating gives CSARDQLEGLSVEQFF.